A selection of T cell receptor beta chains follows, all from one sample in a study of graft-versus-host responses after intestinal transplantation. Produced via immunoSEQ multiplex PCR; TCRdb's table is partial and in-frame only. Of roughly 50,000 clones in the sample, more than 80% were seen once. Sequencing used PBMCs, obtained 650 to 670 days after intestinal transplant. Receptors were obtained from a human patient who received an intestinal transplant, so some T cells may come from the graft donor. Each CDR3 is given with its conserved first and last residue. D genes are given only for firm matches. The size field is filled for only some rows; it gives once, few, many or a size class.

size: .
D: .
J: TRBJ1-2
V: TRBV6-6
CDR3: CASSYMRVGYGYTF
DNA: TGTGCCAGCAGTTACATGAGGGTAGGATATGGCTACACCTTC

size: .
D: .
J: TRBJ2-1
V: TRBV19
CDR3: CASSTQGGYNEQFF
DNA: TGTGCCAGTAGTACCCAGGGGGGGTACAATGAGCAGTTCTTC

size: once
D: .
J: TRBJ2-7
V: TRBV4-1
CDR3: CASSQGASYEQYF
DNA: TGCGCCAGCAGCCAGGGGGCCTCCTACGAGCAGTACTTC

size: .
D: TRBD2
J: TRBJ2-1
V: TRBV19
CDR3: CASSRGLAGGPVF
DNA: TGTGCCAGTAGTAGGGGACTAGCGGGGGGGCCGGTCTTC

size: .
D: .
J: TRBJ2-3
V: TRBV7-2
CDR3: CASSLYTDTQYF
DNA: TGTGCCAGCAGCTTATACACAGATACGCAGTATTTT

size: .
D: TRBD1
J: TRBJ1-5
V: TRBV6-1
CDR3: CASSGQGAGGQPQHF
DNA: TGTGCCAGCAGCGGACAGGGCGCCGGGGGTCAGCCCCAGCATTTT

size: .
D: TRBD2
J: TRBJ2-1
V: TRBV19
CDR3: CASSMDLVRLAGGLYNEQFF
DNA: TGTGCCAGTAGTATGGATCTCGTGAGACTAGCGGGGGGGCTTTACAATGAGCAGTTCTTC

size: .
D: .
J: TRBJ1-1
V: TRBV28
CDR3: CASSRPGGVTEAFF
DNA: TGTGCCAGCAGTCGCCCGGGTGGGGTCACTGAAGCTTTCTTT

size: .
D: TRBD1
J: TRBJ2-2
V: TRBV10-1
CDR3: CASSGDREAGELFF
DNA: TGCGCCAGCAGCGGGGACAGGGAGGCCGGGGAGCTGTTTTTT

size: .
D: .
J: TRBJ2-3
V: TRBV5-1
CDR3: CASSLYSGLTDTQYF
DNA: TGCGCCAGCAGCTTGTATTCAGGGCTCACAGATACGCAGTATTTT

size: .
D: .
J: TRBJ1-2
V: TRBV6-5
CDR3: CASSFHGGSGSGYTF
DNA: TGTGCCAGCAGTTTCCACGGGGGGTCGGGGAGTGGCTACACCTTC

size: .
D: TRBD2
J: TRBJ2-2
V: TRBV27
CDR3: CASTLAGGTGELFF
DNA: TGTGCCAGCACATTAGCGGGGGGGACCGGGGAGCTGTTTTTT

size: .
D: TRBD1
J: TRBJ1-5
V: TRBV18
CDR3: CASSPGTGLRNQPQHF
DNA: TGTGCCAGCTCACCAGGGACAGGGTTGCGCAATCAGCCCCAGCATTTT

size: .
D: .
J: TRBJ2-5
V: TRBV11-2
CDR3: CASSPTGRAQYF
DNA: TGTGCCAGCAGCCCAACGGGCCGAGCCCAGTACTTC

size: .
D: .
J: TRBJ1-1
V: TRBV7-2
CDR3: CASSLDAGAEAFF
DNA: TGTGCCAGCAGCTTAGATGCGGGGGCTGAAGCTTTCTTT

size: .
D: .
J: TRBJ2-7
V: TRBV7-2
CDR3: CASSLMDSYEQYF
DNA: TGTGCCAGCAGCCTGATGGACAGCTACGAGCAGTACTTC

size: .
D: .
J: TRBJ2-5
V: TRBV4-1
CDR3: CASSQVKSVETQYF
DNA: TGCGCCAGCAGCCAAGTAAAGAGCGTGGAGACCCAGTACTTC

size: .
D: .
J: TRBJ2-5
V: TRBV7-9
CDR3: CASSLSDKRGTQYF
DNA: TGTGCCAGCAGCTTATCCGACAAGCGCGGGACCCAGTACTTC

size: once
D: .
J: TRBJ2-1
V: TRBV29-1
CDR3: CSVDGFGQGKHNEQFF
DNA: TGCAGCGTTGATGGGTTTGGGCAGGGGAAGCACAATGAGCAGTTCTTC

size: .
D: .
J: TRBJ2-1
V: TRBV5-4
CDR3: CASSLQGEQFF
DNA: TGTGCCAGCAGCTTACAAGGCGAGCAGTTCTTC

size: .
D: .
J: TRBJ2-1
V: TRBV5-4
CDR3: CASSPGTSSYNEQFF
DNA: TGTGCCAGCAGCCCTGGGACCAGCTCCTACAATGAGCAGTTCTTC

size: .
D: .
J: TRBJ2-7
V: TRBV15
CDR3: CATSRDDSGTYEQYF
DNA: TGTGCCACCAGCAGAGATGATTCAGGGACCTACGAGCAGTACTTC

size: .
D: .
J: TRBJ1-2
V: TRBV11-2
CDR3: CASSASGGVANYGYTF
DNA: TGTGCCAGCAGCGCAAGCGGAGGGGTTGCTAACTATGGCTACACCTTC

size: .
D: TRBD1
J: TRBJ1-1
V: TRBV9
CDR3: CASSVDPDRVGGEAFF
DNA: TGTGCCAGCAGCGTAGATCCAGACAGGGTGGGGGGTGAAGCTTTCTTT

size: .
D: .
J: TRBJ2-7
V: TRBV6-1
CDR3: CASSEAQYEQYF
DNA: TGTGCCAGCAGTGAAGCCCAGTACGAGCAGTACTTC

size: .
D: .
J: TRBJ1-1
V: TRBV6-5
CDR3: CASRNARGGRTEAFF
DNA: TGTGCCAGCAGAAACGCGAGGGGAGGGCGGACTGAAGCTTTCTTT

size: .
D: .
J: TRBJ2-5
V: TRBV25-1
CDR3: CASAQGEETQYF
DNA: TGTGCCAGCGCCCAAGGGGAGGAGACCCAGTACTTC

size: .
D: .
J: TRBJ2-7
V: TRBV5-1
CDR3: CASSLVAGPSYEQYF
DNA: TGCGCCAGCAGCTTGGTTGCAGGTCCCTCCTACGAGCAGTACTTC

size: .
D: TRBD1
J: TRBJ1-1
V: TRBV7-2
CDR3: CASSLVGTGGEAFF
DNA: TGTGCCAGCAGCTTAGTTGGGACAGGGGGTGAAGCTTTCTTT

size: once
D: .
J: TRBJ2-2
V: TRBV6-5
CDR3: CASNGRARELFF
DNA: TGTGCCAGCAACGGCAGGGCCAGGGAGCTGTTTTTT

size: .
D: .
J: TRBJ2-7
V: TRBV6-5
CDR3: CTGGEHYEQYF
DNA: TGTACCGGAGGTGAACACTACGAGCAGTACTTC

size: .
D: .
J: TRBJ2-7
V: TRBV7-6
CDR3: CASSLAGRLYEQYF
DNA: TGTGCCAGCAGCTTAGCAGGTCGACTCTACGAGCAGTACTTC

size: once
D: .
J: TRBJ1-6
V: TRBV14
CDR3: CASSQTGTLSSYNSPLHF
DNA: TGTGCCAGCAGCCAGACCGGGACACTAAGCTCCTATAATTCACCCCTCCACTTT

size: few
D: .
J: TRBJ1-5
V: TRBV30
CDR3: CAWSVGQNQPQHF
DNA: TGTGCCTGGAGTGTAGGGCAGAACCAGCCCCAGCATTTT

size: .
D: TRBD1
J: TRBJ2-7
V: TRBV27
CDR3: CASSPTGTGALREQYF
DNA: TGTGCCAGCAGTCCCACCGGGACAGGGGCCCTACGGGAGCAGTACTTC

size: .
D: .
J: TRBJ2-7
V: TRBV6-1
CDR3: CASSGFNRAPTYEQYF
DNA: TGTGCCAGCAGTGGATTTAACAGGGCTCCCACCTACGAGCAGTACTTC

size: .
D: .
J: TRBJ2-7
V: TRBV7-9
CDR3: CASSLQIRGTAYEQYF
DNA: TGTGCCAGCAGCTTACAGATACGCGGGACAGCCTACGAGCAGTACTTC

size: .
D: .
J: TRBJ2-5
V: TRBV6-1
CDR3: CASSSLETQYF
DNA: TGTGCCAGCAGTTCTTTGGAGACCCAGTACTTC

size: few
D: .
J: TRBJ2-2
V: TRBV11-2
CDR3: CASSLGYFTGELFF
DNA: TGTGCCAGCAGCTTAGGCTACTTCACCGGGGAGCTGTTTTTT

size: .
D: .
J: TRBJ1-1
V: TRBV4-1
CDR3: CASSQSNRRSMNTEAFF
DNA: TGCGCCAGCAGCCAATCGAACAGGCGAAGTATGAACACTGAAGCTTTCTTT

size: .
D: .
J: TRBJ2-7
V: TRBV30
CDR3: CAWSVLPRDSYEQYF
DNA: TGTGCCTGGAGTGTACTACCCCGGGACTCCTACGAGCAGTACTTC

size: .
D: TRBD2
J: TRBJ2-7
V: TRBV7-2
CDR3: CATSRDYSTYEQYF
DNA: TGTGCCACAAGCCGGGACTACTCTACCTACGAGCAGTACTTC

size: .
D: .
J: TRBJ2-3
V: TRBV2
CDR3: CASSPRGGDTQYF
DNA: TGTGCCAGCAGTCCAAGGGGTGGAGATACGCAGTATTTT

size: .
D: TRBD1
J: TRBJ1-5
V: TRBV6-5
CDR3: CASRRQGNQPQHF
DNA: TGTGCCAGCAGAAGACAGGGTAATCAGCCCCAGCATTTT

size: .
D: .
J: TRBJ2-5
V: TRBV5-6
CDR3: CASRASRTDEETQYF
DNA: TGTGCCAGTAGAGCCAGTAGGACAGACGAAGAGACCCAGTACTTC

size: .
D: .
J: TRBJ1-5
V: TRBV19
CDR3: CASSMNSNNQPQHF
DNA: TGTGCCAGTAGTATGAACAGCAACAATCAGCCCCAGCATTTT

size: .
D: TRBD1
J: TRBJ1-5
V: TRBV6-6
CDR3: CASSLTGGDSQPQHF
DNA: TGTGCCAGCAGCCTGACAGGGGGGGACAGTCAGCCCCAGCATTTT

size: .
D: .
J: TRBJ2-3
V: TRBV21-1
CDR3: CASSNQMRGSGGRADTQYF
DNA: TGTGCCAGCAGCAACCAAATGAGAGGGAGCGGGGGCCGCGCAGATACGCAGTATTTT

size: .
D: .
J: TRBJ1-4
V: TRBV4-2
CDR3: CASSLEFGVGEKLFF
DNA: TGTGCCAGCAGCTTGGAATTCGGGGTTGGTGAAAAACTGTTTTTT

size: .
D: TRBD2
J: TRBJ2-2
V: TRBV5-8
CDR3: CASSPRGRANTGELFF
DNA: TGTGCCAGCAGCCCTCGAGGGAGGGCGAACACCGGGGAGCTGTTTTTT

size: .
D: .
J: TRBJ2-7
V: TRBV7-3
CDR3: CASSLGKENSYEQYF
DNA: TGTGCCAGCAGCTTAGGAAAGGAGAACTCCTACGAGCAGTACTTC

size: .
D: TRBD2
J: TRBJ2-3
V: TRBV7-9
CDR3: CASRTSGSTDTQYF
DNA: TGTGCCAGCCGGACTAGCGGTAGCACAGATACGCAGTATTTT

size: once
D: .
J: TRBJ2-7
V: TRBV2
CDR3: CASRVTYEQYF
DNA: TGTGCCAGCAGGGTAACCTACGAGCAGTACTTC

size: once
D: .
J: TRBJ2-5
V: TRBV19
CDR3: CASSVTGTIQETQYF
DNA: TGTGCCAGTAGTGTGACCGGGACGATACAAGAGACCCAGTACTTC

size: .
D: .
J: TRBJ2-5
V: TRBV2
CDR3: CASSVSRDKETQYF
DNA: TGTGCCAGCAGTGTATCTAGAGATAAAGAGACCCAGTACTTC